Described below is a single TCR beta chain sequence and its context. This sample stems from a study of shared clonotypes between healthy human individuals. Clones were sequenced by immunoSEQ multiplex PCR, and TCRdb holds only the in-frame ones, with some missing. The table shows roughly 2.1 million clones, with 93% occurring only once. CDR1 is MDHEN and CDR2 is SYDVKM in the germline V gene. The CDR3 is 14 residues long. With V trimmed by 4 bases and J by 3 bases, 5 bases remained unmatched. CD8 cells regarded as naive lacked CD45RO, were positively chosen for CCR7, and omitted terminally differentiated effector memory CD45RA+ cells.

Sequencing was carried out using naive CD8+ T cells from PBMCs. This receptor was obtained from a man aged 18-30 years in good health. Some clones in this sample may be carry-over from other donors' samples. V is TRBV28 and J is TRBJ2-7; the match to TRBD1 covers 8 bases. The CDR3 nucleotides are TGTGCCAGCAGTTGGGCAGGGGGCATCTACGAGCAGTACTTC. It specifies CASSWAGGIYEQYF.